Listed below are T cell receptor beta chains from one sample, sequenced in a study of regulatory T cells in long-lasting Graves disease. TCRdb recomputed calls from the multiplex PCR reads with MiXCR, one row per CDR3 protein. The sample lists a few hundred thousand distinct CDR3 sequences; around a quarter were seen once. The source was peripheral blood mononuclear cells (PBMCs), collected when the disease was refractory, from a patient treated with antithyroid drugs. The source is a female donor with Graves disease. Both conserved end residues are part of each CDR3. D genes are given only for firm matches. Clone sizes are given selectively: once, few, many, or a class where the clone is expanded.

TGTGCCAGCAGTTTATGGGGGGGGGGGAGTGGGTACGAGCAGTACTTC | CASSLWGGGSGYEQYF | TRBD2 | 16 | few | TRBJ2-7 | TRBV28
TGCAGCGTAGCCGGGACAGGACTCTACGAGCAGTACTTC | CSVAGTGLYEQYF | TRBD1 | 13 | NA | TRBJ2-7 | TRBV29-1
TGTGCCTCCCTAAAGCCCGGGTCCTACGAGCAGTACTTC | CASLKPGSYEQYF | NA | 13 | NA | TRBJ2-7 | TRBV30
TGTGCCAGTAGTACGTGGGACAGGGGTTCCAATCAGCCCCAGCATTTT | CASSTWDRGSNQPQHF | TRBD1 | 16 | NA | TRBJ1-5 | TRBV19
TGTGCCAGCAGCTTAGAGGCGGGTCCACCAATGAACACTGAAGCTTTCTTT | CASSLEAGPPMNTEAFF | NA | 17 | NA | TRBJ1-1 | TRBV7-2
TGCAGCGTTGAACAGGGAAGGCTGTTTTTT | CSVEQGRLFF | NA | 10 | many | TRBJ1-4 | TRBV29-1
TGTGCCAGCAGCTTAGACGGACTAGCGGGAGACGAGCAGTACTTC | CASSLDGLAGDEQYF | TRBD2 | 15 | many | TRBJ2-7 | TRBV7-9
TGTGCCAGCAGTTTAAAAGTGTCCGATGAAAAACTGTTTTTT | CASSLKVSDEKLFF | NA | 14 | few | TRBJ1-4 | TRBV27
TGTGCCAGCAGCTCCGGCGGGTGGGCGAAATCCTACAATGAGCAGTTCTTC | CASSSGGWAKSYNEQFF | NA | 17 | NA | TRBJ2-1 | TRBV7-9
TGTGCCAGCAGCTTAGGTTTCGGGAGGACTGAAGCTTTCTTT | CASSLGFGRTEAFF | NA | 14 | many | TRBJ1-1 | TRBV7-2
TGTGCCAGCAGCTTAGCGACCCGGGGGCGGGAAGGCTACACCTTC | CASSLATRGREGYTF | NA | 15 | few | TRBJ1-2 | TRBV5-6
TGTGCCAGCAGTGCTTACAGGGGGAATCAGCCCCAGCATTTT | CASSAYRGNQPQHF | TRBD1 | 14 | many | TRBJ1-5 | TRBV2
TGTGCCAGCAGAGACTTCAACTATGGCTACACCTTC | CASRDFNYGYTF | NA | 12 | NA | TRBJ1-2 | TRBV28
TGCAGTGCTAGAGCAGGGGATGAATATGGCTACACCTTC | CSARAGDEYGYTF | NA | 13 | many | TRBJ1-2 | TRBV20-1
TGCGCCAGCAGCGTAAAAGGGGTAGATCAGCCCCAGCATTTT | CASSVKGVDQPQHF | NA | 14 | few | TRBJ1-5 | TRBV5-1
TGTGCCAGTAGTATCCTCGACACAGATACGCAGTATTTT | CASSILDTDTQYF | NA | 13 | NA | TRBJ2-3 | TRBV19
TGTGCCAGCAGCGGGGGTCCCTGGGGGTCACCCCTCCACTTT | CASSGGPWGSPLHF | NA | 14 | NA | TRBJ1-6 | TRBV9
TGTGCCAGCAGTTACTCAGCGGTAGGATCGAACTATGGCTACACCTTC | CASSYSAVGSNYGYTF | NA | 16 | many | TRBJ1-2 | TRBV6-5
TGTGCCAGCAGCTCAAGACTAGTATACGAGCAGTACTTC | CASSSRLVYEQYF | NA | 13 | few | TRBJ2-7 | TRBV7-2
TGTGCCAGCAGTAGACAGGGGACGATTTACGAGCAGTACTTC | CASSRQGTIYEQYF | TRBD1 | 14 | NA | TRBJ2-7 | TRBV28
TGTGCCAGTAGTATATCGGGTTCGCAGCATTTT | CASSISGSQHF | NA | 11 | few | TRBJ1-5 | TRBV19
TGTGCCAGCAGTTTATGGGAGCAGGGAAGGGAGACCCAGTACTTC | CASSLWEQGRETQYF | NA | 15 | many | TRBJ2-5 | TRBV28
TGTGCCAGCAGTCGTAATGGACAGATTGAAGCTTTCTTT | CASSRNGQIEAFF | NA | 13 | many | TRBJ1-1 | TRBV6-1
TGTGCCACCAGTTTCGGGGGAACATCTGACGAGCAGTACTTC | CATSFGGTSDEQYF | NA | 14 | many | TRBJ2-7 | TRBV24-1
TGTGCCAGCAGCACTAGACAGGTCGGCTTGAACACTGAAGCTTTCTTT | CASSTRQVGLNTEAFF | NA | 16 | many | TRBJ1-1 | TRBV7-9
TGTGCCACCACCGGGGACAGGGGAGGGGGCCAAGAGACCCAGTACTTC | CATTGDRGGGQETQYF | TRBD1 | 16 | NA | TRBJ2-5 | TRBV15
TGTGCCAGCTCATCTTCTCCTGACTCCCGACCCTACGAGCAGTACTTC | CASSSSPDSRPYEQYF | NA | 16 | NA | TRBJ2-7 | TRBV18
TGTGCCAGCAGTGGAGGTTTGGGTGACTCCTACGAGCAGTACTTC | CASSGGLGDSYEQYF | NA | 15 | many | TRBJ2-7 | TRBV12-3/TRBV12-4
TGCAGTGCTAGAAGTCCAGGGTGGAATACTGAAGCTTTCTTT | CSARSPGWNTEAFF | NA | 14 | many | TRBJ1-1 | TRBV20-1
TGTGCCAGCAGTTCCCTTATGAGGGCCGATAGCAATCAGCCCCAGCATTTT | CASSSLMRADSNQPQHF | NA | 17 | many | TRBJ1-5 | TRBV27
TGTGCCTGGAGTCATGCAGGGGGTCAGCCCCAGCATTTT | CAWSHAGGQPQHF | TRBD1 | 13 | few | TRBJ1-5 | TRBV30
TGTGCCATCAACGACAGAGTGGTCACCGGGGAGCTGTTTTTT | CAINDRVVTGELFF | NA | 14 | NA | TRBJ2-2 | TRBV10-3
TGTGCCAGCAGCTTTGGGAGTAGACAGGTTAATTCACCCCTCCACTTT | CASSFGSRQVNSPLHF | NA | 16 | NA | TRBJ1-6 | TRBV5-4
TGCAGTGCTAGCGGGGGGTTTAGCAATCAGCCCCAGCATTTT | CSASGGFSNQPQHF | NA | 14 | many | TRBJ1-5 | TRBV20-1
TGTGCCAGCAAGGGGCCACAGAAGCCAGAGCAGTACTTC | CASKGPQKPEQYF | NA | 13 | NA | TRBJ2-7 | TRBV6-1
TGTGCCAGCCGGATGTCGTTCGGGGGCGTCTATGGCTACACCTTC | CASRMSFGGVYGYTF | NA | 15 | many | TRBJ1-2 | TRBV28
TGTGCCAGTTGTCCTGGCGAAAGGAGCTCCTACGAGCAGTACTTC | CASCPGERSSYEQYF | NA | 15 | NA | TRBJ2-7 | TRBV19
TGTGCCAGCAGTCCTGGACTAGCGGGCTCCTACAATGAGCAGTTCTTC | CASSPGLAGSYNEQFF | TRBD2 | 16 | many | TRBJ2-1 | TRBV2
TGTGCCAGCAGCCATCCCACCATGAACACTGAAGCTTTCTTT | CASSHPTMNTEAFF | NA | 14 | NA | TRBJ1-1 | TRBV14
TGTGCCTGGGGACACTTCACCGGGGAGCTGTTTTTT | CAWGHFTGELFF | NA | 12 | NA | TRBJ2-2 | TRBV30
TGTGCCAGCAGTGTGGCTAATGGTCGGACGCTCACCCCCCCAAACAATCAGCCCCAGCATTTT | CASSVANGRTLTPPNNQPQHF | NA | 21 | NA | TRBJ1-5 | TRBV28
TGTGCCAGCAGCCAATTGCTAGCGGGAGGGCCTATATCCTACGAGCAGTACTTC | CASSQLLAGGPISYEQYF | TRBD2 | 18 | NA | TRBJ2-7 | TRBV3-1
TGCAGTGCTAGAGACAAACCGGGACAGGGGGTCGTAGGCAATCAGCCCCAGCATTTT | CSARDKPGQGVVGNQPQHF | TRBD1 | 19 | few | TRBJ1-5 | TRBV20-1